This TCR beta chain was identified during a study of T-cell memory formation after mild COVID-19 listed by TCRdb under 2021. General notes on the study: TCR sequence clusters from the two donors were largely donor specific. The cohort was made up of two young adult volunteers, one female and one male, who were previously healthy. T-cell clones expanding and contracting after mild COVID-19 in a couple of donors were tracked by longitudinal TCRalpha and TCRbeta repertoire sequencing.

The sample holds many counts of this clonotype. It has no known antigen specificity. Per-base qualities were not stored, and no clone one base away is much larger. PBMCs were isolated by Ficoll-Paque density gradient centrifugation. The germline V gene provides CDR1 SGHTA and CDR2 FQGNSA. The V and J ends are trimmed by 5 bases and 3 bases, leaving 8 bases between them. From the cysteine up to the phenylalanine, the CDR3 has a length of 12 residues. The DNA shown is the 36-base CDR3, in frame from base 1. TCRdb shows the sequencer as Illumina NovaSeq 6000. cDNA libraries for TCRalpha and TCRbeta were prepared by 5'RACE using constant-segment primers, with sample barcodes and unique molecular identifiers added. RNA was extracted from every sample with Trizol reagent. The libraries were amplified in two PCR steps, and the second step added a second sample barcode and Illumina TruSeq adapters. The libraries were sequenced on an Illumina NovaSeq using 2 x 150 bp paired-end reads. On the study's bioinformatics: The reads were demultiplexed and collapsed into UMI-guided consensus sequences using migec v1.2.7. Using mixcr v2.1.11, UMI consensuses were aligned to TRA and TRB V and J templates and then assembled into clonotypes. A clonotype was counted as expanded or contracted only if both edgeR and NoisET called the change significant, with noise models trained on biological replicates. edgeR calls used a false discovery rate-adjusted p below 0.01 and a log2 fold-change threshold of 1. As an exploratory analysis of dynamics, PCA with hierarchical clustering was applied to max-normalized trajectories of the 1000 most abundant clonotypes. Separately sequenced CD4+ and CD8+ repertoires were used to assign a CD4 or CD8 phenotype to each responding clone. TCRdb took the public reads, trimmed them with fastp at Q25, ran MiXCR for clone calling and kept in-frame beta chains. When rows share a CDR3 protein, they turn into one entry using the most common DNA and genes. These V and J calls originate from TCRdb's pipeline instead of the authors' own analysis. Present in this sample are some 310,000 distinct CDR3 sequences, 20% to 25% of which were seen just once. Roughly 21% of the sample rests with the top ten.

What the study reported, not specific to this receptor: From day 15 to 85, contracting clones showed balanced CD4/CD8 phenotypes, whereas a second wave of clones that expanded from day 15 to 37 leaned towards CD4+. Some responding clones were found in pre-infection memory, which suggests that pre-existing cross-reactive memory T cells took part in the SARS-CoV-2 response. SARS-CoV-2 specificity was not confirmed for the second-wave clones peaking on day 37. Only two mild cases were covered in the study, and larger cohorts including severe cases with pre-infection samples were considered necessary. Contracting CD4+ clones were located mainly in the CM and EM memory subsets, whereas CD8+ clones were found to be enriched in EMRA.

The sample consisted of PBMCs or a T cell subset sorted from them (not recorded which). This clonotype was sampled from a man younger than 35 who had mild COVID-19 (a few samples of this study predate the infection). The sample titles of this study are shuffled in the database, so cell type and time point are left out; the donor was told from shared clones. Here the chain combines TRBV7-2 and TRBJ2-7; a tentative D match to TRBD1 spans 6 bases. The sequenced DNA is TGTGCCAGCAGCACACAGGGCTACGAGCAGTACTTC. This codes for CASSTQGYEQYF.